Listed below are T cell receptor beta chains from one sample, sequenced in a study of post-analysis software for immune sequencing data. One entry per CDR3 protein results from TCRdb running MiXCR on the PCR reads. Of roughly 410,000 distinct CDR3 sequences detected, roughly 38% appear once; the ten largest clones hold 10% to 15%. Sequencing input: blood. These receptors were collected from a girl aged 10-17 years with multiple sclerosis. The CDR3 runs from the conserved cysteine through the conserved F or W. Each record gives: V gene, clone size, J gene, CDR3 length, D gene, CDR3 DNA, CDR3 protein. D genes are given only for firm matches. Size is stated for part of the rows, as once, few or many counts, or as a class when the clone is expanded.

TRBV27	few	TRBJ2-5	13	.	TGTGCCAGCAAACACGGGGAAGCGGAGACCCAGTACTTC	CASKHGEAETQYF
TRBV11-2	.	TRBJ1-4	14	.	TGTGCCAGCAGCTTACCGAGACAGCCGATGGAACTGTTTTTT	CASSLPRQPMELFF
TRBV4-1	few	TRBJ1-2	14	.	TGCGCCAGCAGCCAGACCGGACGGTCCCTTGGCTACACCTTC	CASSQTGRSLGYTF
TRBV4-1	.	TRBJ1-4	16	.	TGCGCCAGCAGCCAGATACTGACCCGCGGCGGGGAAAAACTGTTTTTT	CASSQILTRGGEKLFF
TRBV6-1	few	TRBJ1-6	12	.	TGTGCCAGCAGTGACAGGGATTCACCCCTCCACTTT	CASSDRDSPLHF
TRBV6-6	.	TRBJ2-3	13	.	TGTGCCAGCAAAGACAGCGGCACAGATACGCAGTATTTT	CASKDSGTDTQYF
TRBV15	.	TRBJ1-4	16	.	TGTGCCACCAGCAGAGGACAGTACTCAACTAATGAAAAACTGTTTTTT	CATSRGQYSTNEKLFF
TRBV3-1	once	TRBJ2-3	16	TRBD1	TGTGCCAGCAGCCCTCGGAGACAGGGGTTCACAGATACGCAGTATTTT	CASSPRRQGFTDTQYF
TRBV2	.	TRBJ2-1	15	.	TGTGCCAGCAGTGACTACAGGGCAGCCTACAATGAGCAGTTCTTC	CASSDYRAAYNEQFF
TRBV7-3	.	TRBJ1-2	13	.	TGTGCCAGCAGCTTTAAGGGATACTATGGCTACACCTTC	CASSFKGYYGYTF
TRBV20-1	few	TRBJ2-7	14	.	TGCAGTGCTCTCTTACTAGCAACTCCCTACGAGCAGTACTTC	CSALLLATPYEQYF
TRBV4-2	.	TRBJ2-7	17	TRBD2	TGTGCCAGCAGCCCCGGCGGGGGGAGGGGATTCTCCTACGAGCAGTACTTC	CASSPGGGRGFSYEQYF
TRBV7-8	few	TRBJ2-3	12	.	TGTGCCAGCAGCCCTCATAAGGTGGGGAAGTATTTT	CASSPHKVGKYF
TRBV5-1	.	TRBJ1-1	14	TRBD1	TGCGCCAGCAGCGCACGACAGGGGGGGACTGAAGCTTTCTTT	CASSARQGGTEAFF
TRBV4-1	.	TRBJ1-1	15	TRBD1	TGCGCCAGCAGCGGAGACAGGGGTGGGAGCACTGAAGCTTTCTTT	CASSGDRGGSTEAFF
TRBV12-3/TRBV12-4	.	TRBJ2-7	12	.	TGTGCCAGCAGGCAGGCAGCCTACGAGCAGTACTTC	CASRQAAYEQYF
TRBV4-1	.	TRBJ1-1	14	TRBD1	TGCGCCAGCAGCCAACCACAGGGGATCCCTGAAGCTTTCTTT	CASSQPQGIPEAFF
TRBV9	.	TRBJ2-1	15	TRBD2	TGTGCCAGCAGCGTTCTAGCGGGGGAATACAATGAGCAGTTCTTC	CASSVLAGEYNEQFF
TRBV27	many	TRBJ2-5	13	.	TGTGCCAGCAGCTCCGACAGCCAAGAGACCCAGTACTTC	CASSSDSQETQYF
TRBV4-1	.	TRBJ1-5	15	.	TGCGCCAGCAGCCAAAGGGGTCTTAGCAATCAGCCCCAGCATTTT	CASSQRGLSNQPQHF
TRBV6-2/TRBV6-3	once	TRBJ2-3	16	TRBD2	TGTGCCAGCAGTTACGGACTAGCGGGGGCTGACGATACGCAGTATTTT	CASSYGLAGADDTQYF
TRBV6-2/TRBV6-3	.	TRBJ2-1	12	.	TGTGCCAGCAGTTACTCGATTAATGAGCAGTTCTTC	CASSYSINEQFF
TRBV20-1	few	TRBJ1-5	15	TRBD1	TGCAGTGCTACAGAGACAGGGGCAGTGGGTCAGCCCCAGCATTTT	CSATETGAVGQPQHF
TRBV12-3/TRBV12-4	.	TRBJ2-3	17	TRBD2	TGTGCCAGCAGTTTAGTGGGGTCTAGCGGGGGCCCAGATACGCAGTATTTT	CASSLVGSSGGPDTQYF
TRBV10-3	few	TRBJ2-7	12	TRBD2	TGTGCCATCAGCGGACTAGCGAACGAGCAGTACTTC	CAISGLANEQYF
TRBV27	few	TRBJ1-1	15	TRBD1	TGTGCCAGCAGTCCCCAGGGACAGGGCTTCACTGAAGCTTTCTTT	CASSPQGQGFTEAFF
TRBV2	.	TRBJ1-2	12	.	TGTGCCAGCAGTCGATACAACTATGGCTACACCTTC	CASSRYNYGYTF
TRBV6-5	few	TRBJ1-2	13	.	TGTGCCAGCAGACCCGTGGAGCTGAGGGGCTACACCTTC	CASRPVELRGYTF
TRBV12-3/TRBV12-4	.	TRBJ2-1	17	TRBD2	TGTGCCAGCAGTCCGTGGGGTAGCGGGGGGTCCTACAATGAGCAGTTCTTC	CASSPWGSGGSYNEQFF
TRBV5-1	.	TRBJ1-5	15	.	TGCGCCAGCAGCTTGGTGGCAGGGGAGTTTCAGCCCCAGCATTTT	CASSLVAGEFQPQHF
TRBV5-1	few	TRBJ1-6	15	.	TGCGCCAGCAGCTTGGAGGTGGGGGCTGATTCACCCCTCCACTTT	CASSLEVGADSPLHF
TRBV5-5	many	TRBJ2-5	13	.	TGTGCCAGCAGCCTCGTGGGGCAAGAGACCCAGTACTTC	CASSLVGQETQYF
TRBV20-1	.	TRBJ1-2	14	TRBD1	TGCAGTGCTAGAGGTATGGGGACAGGGACTGGCTACACCTTC	CSARGMGTGTGYTF
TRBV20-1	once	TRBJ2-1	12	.	TGCAGTGCTAGAGATCTGGGTATTGAACAGTTCTTC	CSARDLGIEQFF
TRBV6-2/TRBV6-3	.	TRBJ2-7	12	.	TGTGCCAGCAGCCGCCTCTCCTACGAGCAGTACTTC	CASSRLSYEQYF
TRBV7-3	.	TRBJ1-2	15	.	TGTGCCGGCAGCCCCTATGAAGTTGAACCGTATGGCTACACCTTC	CAGSPYEVEPYGYTF
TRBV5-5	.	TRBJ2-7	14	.	TGTGCCAGCAGCTTGGAATGGAGGGGTTACGAGCAGTACTTC	CASSLEWRGYEQYF
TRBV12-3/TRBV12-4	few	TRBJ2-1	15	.	TGTGCCAGCAGTCCCCCCGCAGGCCAAAGGAATGAGCAGTTCTTC	CASSPPAGQRNEQFF
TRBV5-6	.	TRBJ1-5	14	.	TGTGCCAGCAGCTTGTGGGGGAGCAATCAGCCCCAGCATTTT	CASSLWGSNQPQHF
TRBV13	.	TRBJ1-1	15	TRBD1	TGTGCCAGCAGCTTTCAACAGGGGTTGAACACTGAAGCTTTCTTT	CASSFQQGLNTEAFF
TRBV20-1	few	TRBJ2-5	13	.	TGCAGTGCTAGAGCGGTAAACCAAGAGACCCAGTACTTC	CSARAVNQETQYF
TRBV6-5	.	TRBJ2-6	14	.	TGTGCCTCCACGGAGTACTCTGGGGCCAACGTCCTGACTTTC	CASTEYSGANVLTF